This T cell receptor (gamma chain) came from a study of gamma-delta T cells after stem cell transplantation. V lost 0 bases and J lost 4; bases outside the gene matches: 3. Germline V gene data show CDR1 as GITISATS and CDR2 as ISYDGTV (reference sequence). The CDR3 consists of 17 residues. With respect to this clone: Distinct nucleotide sequences in the sample also encode this CDR3.

TCRdb ran CATT on the RT-PCR reads. The table records about 980 gamma-chain clones, under 35% of them present only once. The sequencing sample was made of gamma-delta T cells. The sequence derives from a human donor. It is not recorded whose cells these are; they may come from a transplant donor. This chain joins TRGV9 and TRGJP. TCRdb leaves out the J gene; it was filled in here by matching the DNA to germline. In DNA form, the CDR3 reads TGTGCCTTGTGGGAGGTGAGCCAAGAGTTGGGCAAAAAAATCAAGGTATTT. Translated, it gives CALWEVSQELGKKIKVF.